Following are 3 T cell receptor beta chains from one sample sequenced in a study of cytomegalovirus exposure and HLA in healthy donors. The PCR ran on 60 Vbeta and 13 Jbeta primers. TCRdb's copy holds only in-frame clones and misses some; the assay was immunoSEQ multiplex PCR. The table has over 85,000 clones, over 65% seen once. Material: PBMCs. These TCRs come from a man in his forties in good health and CMV-seronegative.

The chain employs TRBV7-3 and TRBJ2-7; 8 bases map to TRBD1. This CDR3 comprises 15 residues. Per germline, CDR1 SGHTA and CDR2 FQGTGA. The V segment lost 5 bases and the J segment 2 bases; nucleotides outside the gene matches: 8. This CDR3 is CASSLDRGTPYEQYF. In DNA, the CDR3 is TGTGCCAGCAGCCTAGACAGGGGCACCCCCTACGAGCAGTACTTC.

This chain uses TRBV6-6 with TRBJ1-2, with TRBD1 as a possible D gene (6 bases). V shed 2 bases and J shed 6 bases, with 19 bases lying between them. The germline CDR1 and CDR2 sequences are MNHNY and SVGAGI (reference sequence). The CDR3 extends over 16 amino acids. DNA of the CDR3: TGTGCCAGCAGTTACGAATTGCGGGGGGCGGGCGATGGCTACACCTTC. Protein sequence: CASSYELRGAGDGYTF.

This chain connects TRBV6-1 to TRBJ2-1; D may be TRBD1 (6 bases). V lost 8 bases and J 4 bases, leaving 15 bases between the germline ends. From germline, CDR1 is MNHNS and CDR2 SASEGT. This CDR3 has 14 amino acids. CDR3 DNA sequence: TGTGCCAGCGCTCCAGGGGTCGCGTACAATGAGCAGTTCTTC. Translating gives CASAPGVAYNEQFF.